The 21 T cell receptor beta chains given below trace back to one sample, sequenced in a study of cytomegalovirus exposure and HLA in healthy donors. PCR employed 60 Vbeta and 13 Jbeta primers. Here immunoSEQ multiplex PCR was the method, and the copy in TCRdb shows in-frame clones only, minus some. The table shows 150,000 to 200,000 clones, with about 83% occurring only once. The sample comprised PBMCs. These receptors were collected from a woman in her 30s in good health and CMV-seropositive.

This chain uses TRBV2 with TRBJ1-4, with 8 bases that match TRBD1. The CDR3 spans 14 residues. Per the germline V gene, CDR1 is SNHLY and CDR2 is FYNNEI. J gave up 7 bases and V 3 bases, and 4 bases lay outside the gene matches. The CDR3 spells CASSEGTGGEKLFF. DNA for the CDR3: TGTGCCAGCAGTGAGGGGACAGGCGGTGAAAAACTGTTTTTT.

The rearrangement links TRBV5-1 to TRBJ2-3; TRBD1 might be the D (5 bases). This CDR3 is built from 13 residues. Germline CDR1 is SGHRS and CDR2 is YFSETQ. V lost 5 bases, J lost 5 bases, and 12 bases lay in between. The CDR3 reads CASRQGSGDTQYF. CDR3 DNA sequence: TGCGCCAGCAGGCAGGGAAGTGGAGATACGCAGTATTTT. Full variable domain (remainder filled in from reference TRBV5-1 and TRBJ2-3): KAGVTQTPRYLIKTRGQQVTLSCSPISGHRSVSWYQQTPGQGLQFLFEYFSETQRNKGNFPGRFSGRQFSNSRSEMNVSTLELGDSALYLCASRQGSGDTQYFGPGTRLTVL.

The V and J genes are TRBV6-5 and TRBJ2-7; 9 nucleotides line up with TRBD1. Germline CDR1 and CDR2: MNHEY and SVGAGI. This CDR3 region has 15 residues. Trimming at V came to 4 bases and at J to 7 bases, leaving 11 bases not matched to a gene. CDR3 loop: CASSFGQGSPLEQYF. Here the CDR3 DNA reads TGTGCCAGCAGTTTTGGACAGGGGTCACCCCTTGAGCAGTACTTC.

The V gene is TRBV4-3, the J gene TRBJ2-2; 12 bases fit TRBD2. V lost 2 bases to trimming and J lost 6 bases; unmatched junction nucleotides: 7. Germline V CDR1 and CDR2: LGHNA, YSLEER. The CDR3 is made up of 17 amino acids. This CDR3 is CASSQSSGGAFAGELFF. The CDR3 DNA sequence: TGCGCCAGCAGCCAATCTAGCGGGGGGGCCTTCGCCGGGGAGCTGTTTTTT.

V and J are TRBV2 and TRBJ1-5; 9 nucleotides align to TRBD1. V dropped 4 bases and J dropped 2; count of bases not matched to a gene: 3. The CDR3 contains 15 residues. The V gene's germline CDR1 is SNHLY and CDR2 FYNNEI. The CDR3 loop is CASSGDRAGNQPQHF. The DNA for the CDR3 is TGTGCCAGCAGTGGGGACAGGGCGGGCAATCAGCCCCAGCATTTT.

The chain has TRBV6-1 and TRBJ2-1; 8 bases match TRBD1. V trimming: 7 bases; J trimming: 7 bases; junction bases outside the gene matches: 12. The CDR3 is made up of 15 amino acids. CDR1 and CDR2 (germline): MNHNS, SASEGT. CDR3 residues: CASIPTGVSFNEQFF. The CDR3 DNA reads TGTGCCAGCATTCCGACAGGGGTTTCCTTTAATGAGCAGTTCTTC.

CDR3 in amino acids: CASSSIDFRGHEQYF. Written as DNA, the CDR3 is TGTGCCAGCAGTTCGATCGACTTCAGGGGCCACGAGCAGTACTTC. The chain employs TRBV27 and TRBJ2-7; the D gene is possibly TRBD1 (6 bases). V was cut by 4 bases and J by 5 bases, with 18 bases left in between. Germline CDR1 reads MNHEY; CDR2 reads SMNVEV (reference sequence). The CDR3 length is 15 residues.

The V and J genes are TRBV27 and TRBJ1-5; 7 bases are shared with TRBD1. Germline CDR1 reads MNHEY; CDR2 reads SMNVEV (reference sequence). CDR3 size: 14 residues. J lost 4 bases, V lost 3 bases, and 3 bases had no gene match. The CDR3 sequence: CASSFRTGNQPQHF. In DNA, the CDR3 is TGTGCCAGCAGTTTTCGGACAGGTAATCAGCCCCAGCATTTT.

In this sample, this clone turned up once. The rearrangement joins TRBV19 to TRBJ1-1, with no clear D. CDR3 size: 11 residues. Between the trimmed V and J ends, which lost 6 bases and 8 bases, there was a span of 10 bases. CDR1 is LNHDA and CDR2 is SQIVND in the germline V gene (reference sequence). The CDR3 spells CASSRFTEAFF. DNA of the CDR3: TGTGCCAGTAGCAGGTTTACCGAAGCTTTCTTT.

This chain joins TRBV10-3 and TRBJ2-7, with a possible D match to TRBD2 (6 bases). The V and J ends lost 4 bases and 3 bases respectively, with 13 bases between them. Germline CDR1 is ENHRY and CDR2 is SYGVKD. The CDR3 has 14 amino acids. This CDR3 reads CAISGGTPNYEQYF. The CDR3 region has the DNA TGTGCCATCAGTGGCGGGACGCCAAACTACGAGCAGTACTTC.

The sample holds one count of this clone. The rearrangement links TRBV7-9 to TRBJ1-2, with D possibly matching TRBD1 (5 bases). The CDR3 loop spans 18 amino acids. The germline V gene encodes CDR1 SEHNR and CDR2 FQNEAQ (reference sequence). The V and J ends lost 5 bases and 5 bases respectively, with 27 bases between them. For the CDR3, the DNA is TGTGCCAGCAGCCATCTTAGCCAGGGACGGAGGGACTCTTATGGCTACACCTTC. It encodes CASSHLSQGRRDSYGYTF. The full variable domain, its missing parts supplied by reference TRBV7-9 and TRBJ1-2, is DTGVSQNPRHKITKRGQNVTFRCDPISEHNRLYWYRQTLGQGPEFLTYFQNEAQLEKSRLLSDRFSAERPKGSFSTLEIQRTEQGDSAMYLCASSHLSQGRRDSYGYTFGSGTRLTVV.

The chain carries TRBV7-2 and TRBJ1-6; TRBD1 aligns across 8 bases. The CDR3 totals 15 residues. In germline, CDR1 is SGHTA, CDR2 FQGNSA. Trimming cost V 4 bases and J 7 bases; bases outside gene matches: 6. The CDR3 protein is CASSYTTGVNSPLHF. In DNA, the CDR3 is TGTGCCAGCAGCTATACGACAGGGGTAAATTCACCCCTCCACTTT.

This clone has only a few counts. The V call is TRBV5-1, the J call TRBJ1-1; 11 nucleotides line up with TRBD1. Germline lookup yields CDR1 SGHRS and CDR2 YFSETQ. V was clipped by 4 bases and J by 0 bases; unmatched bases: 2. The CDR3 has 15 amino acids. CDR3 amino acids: CASSGGQGVNTEAFF. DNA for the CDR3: TGCGCCAGCAGCGGGGGACAGGGGGTGAACACTGAAGCTTTCTTT.

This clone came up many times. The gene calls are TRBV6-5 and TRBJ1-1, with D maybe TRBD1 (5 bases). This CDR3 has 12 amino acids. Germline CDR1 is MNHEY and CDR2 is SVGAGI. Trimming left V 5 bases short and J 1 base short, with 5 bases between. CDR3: CASSQGNTEAFF. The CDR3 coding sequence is TGTGCCAGCAGTCAGGGGAACACTGAAGCTTTCTTT.

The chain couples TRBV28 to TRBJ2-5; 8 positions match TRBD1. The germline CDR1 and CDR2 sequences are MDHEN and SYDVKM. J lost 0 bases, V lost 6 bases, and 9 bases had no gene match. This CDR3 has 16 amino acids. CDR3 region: CASSLGQGANQETQYF. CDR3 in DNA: TGTGCCAGCAGCTTGGGGCAGGGGGCGAACCAAGAGACCCAGTACTTC.

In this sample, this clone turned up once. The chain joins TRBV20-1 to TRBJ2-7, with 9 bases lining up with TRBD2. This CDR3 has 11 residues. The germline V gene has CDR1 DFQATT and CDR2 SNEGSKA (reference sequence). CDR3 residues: CGAGGLYEQYF. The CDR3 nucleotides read TGCGGAGCGGGGGGACTCTACGAGCAGTACTTC.

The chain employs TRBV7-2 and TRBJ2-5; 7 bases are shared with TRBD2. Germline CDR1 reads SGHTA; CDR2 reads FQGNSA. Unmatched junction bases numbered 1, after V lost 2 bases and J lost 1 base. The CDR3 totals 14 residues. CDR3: CASSLSGGQETQYF. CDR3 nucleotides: TGTGCCAGCAGCTTATCGGGGGGCCAAGAGACCCAGTACTTC.

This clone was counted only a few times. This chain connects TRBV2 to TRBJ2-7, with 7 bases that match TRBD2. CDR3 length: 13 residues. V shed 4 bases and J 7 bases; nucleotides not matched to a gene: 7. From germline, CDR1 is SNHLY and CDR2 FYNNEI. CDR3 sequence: CASSAGRVVEQYF. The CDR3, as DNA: TGTGCCAGCAGTGCGGGGAGGGTGGTTGAGCAGTACTTC.

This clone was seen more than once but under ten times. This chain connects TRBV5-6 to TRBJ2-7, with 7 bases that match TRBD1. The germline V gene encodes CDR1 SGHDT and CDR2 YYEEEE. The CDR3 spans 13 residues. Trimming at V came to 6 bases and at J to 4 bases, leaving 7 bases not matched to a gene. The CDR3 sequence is CASKRQGLYEQYF. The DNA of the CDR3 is TGTGCCAGCAAAAGACAGGGTTTATACGAGCAGTACTTC. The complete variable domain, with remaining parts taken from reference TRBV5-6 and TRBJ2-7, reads DAGVTQSPTHLIKTRGQQVTLRCSPKSGHDTVSWYQQALGQGPQFIFQYYEEEERQRGNFPDRFSGHQFPNYSSELNVNALLLGDSALYLCASKRQGLYEQYFGPGTRLTVT.

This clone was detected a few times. CDR3: CASFRSRDEQFF. Here the CDR3 DNA reads TGTGCCAGCTTTAGATCACGGGATGAGCAGTTCTTC. The chain joins TRBV2 to TRBJ2-1; no reliable D call. The germline CDR1 and CDR2 sequences are SNHLY and FYNNEI. CDR3 length: 12 amino acids. With 8 bases removed from V and 8 bases from J, the gap between germline ends came to 13 bases. Using reference TRBV2 and TRBJ2-1 for the parts outside the CDR3, the full variable domain is EPEVTQTPSHQVTQMGQEVILRCVPISNHLYFYWYRQILGQKVEFLVSFYNNEISEKSEIFDDQFSVERPDGSNFTLKIRSTKLEDSAMYFCASFRSRDEQFFGPGTRLTVL.

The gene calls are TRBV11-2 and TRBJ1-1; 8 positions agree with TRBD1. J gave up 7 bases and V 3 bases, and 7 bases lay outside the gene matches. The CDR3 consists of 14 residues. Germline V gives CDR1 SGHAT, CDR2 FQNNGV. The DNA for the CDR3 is TGTGCCAGCAGCTTCCAACCACAGGGGGTTGAAGCTTTCTTT. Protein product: CASSFQPQGVEAFF.